The rows below give T cell receptor beta chains drawn from one sample of a study of blood T cell repertoires in COVID-19. Method: immunoSEQ multiplex PCR; TCRdb's copy keeps in-frame clones and lacks some. The profile shows roughly 200,000 clones, approximately 80% of them singletons. Source material: peripheral blood. The receptors derive from a woman between 40 and 50 years old with COVID-19, enrolled during active disease. The CDR3 runs from the conserved cysteine through the conserved F or W. A D gene is named only where the DNA matches it firmly. Some rows have no size entry. The others give once, few or many, or a class for an expanded clone.

TRBD1 | TRBJ1-4 | TRBV18 | once | CASSPGQGKGKLFF
TRBD1 | TRBJ1-4 | TRBV28 | few | CASSRRTGPNEKLFF
- | TRBJ2-7 | TRBV7-6 | - | CASSPQRADRLTYEQYF
TRBD2 | TRBJ2-7 | TRBV11-3 | - | CASSPRLAGGPSEQYF
- | TRBJ2-7 | TRBV5-1 | - | CASSSPPGGRNEQYF
- | TRBJ1-2 | TRBV19 | - | CASTQGRYGYTF
TRBD2 | TRBJ2-3 | TRBV3-1/TRBV3-2 | - | CASSQGGLAGASDTQYF
- | TRBJ2-5 | TRBV28 | - | CASSFSGQTQYF
- | TRBJ1-4 | TRBV3-1/TRBV3-2 | - | CASSRKGLRGEKLFF
- | TRBJ2-7 | TRBV28 | - | CASSFRTRAYEQYF
TRBD1 | TRBJ2-1 | TRBV25-1 | - | CASRRHRGQRGEQFF
- | TRBJ1-6 | TRBV7-8 | - | CASSFEISSYNSPLHF
- | TRBJ1-3 | TRBV13 | - | CASSFGGSGNTIYF
TRBD1 | TRBJ2-3 | TRBV10-1 | - | CASSEWGQDTDTQYF
TRBD1 | TRBJ2-6 | TRBV18 | - | CASSPPGQGISGANVLTF
- | TRBJ1-5 | TRBV25-1 | - | CASSRGSNQPQHF
TRBD2 | TRBJ2-1 | TRBV27 | - | CASSFGLAGLDEQFF
TRBD1 | TRBJ1-1 | TRBV3-1/TRBV3-2 | once | CASRTTGVNTEAFF
- | TRBJ1-2 | TRBV25-1 | once | CASRIPGDYGYTF
TRBD2 | TRBJ2-2 | TRBV28 | - | CASSSGNPPGELFF
- | TRBJ2-2 | TRBV4-1 | few | CASRVFEGSLDTGELFF
- | TRBJ2-7 | TRBV7-2 | many | CASSLAVNSYEQYF
- | TRBJ1-1 | TRBV5-4 | - | CASSLGGVNTEAFF
- | TRBJ2-7 | TRBV5-8 | - | CASSPGHIYEQYF
- | TRBJ1-1 | TRBV9 | once | CASSAGAGAEAFF
- | TRBJ2-3 | TRBV25-1 | - | CASSEFRGDTQYF
TRBD2 | TRBJ2-7 | TRBV10-2 | - | CASSPTSGGIYEQYF
TRBD2 | TRBJ2-7 | TRBV29-1 | - | CSAARERGSAYEQYF
TRBD1 | TRBJ1-1 | TRBV19 | - | CASSAMDRRRTEAFF
- | TRBJ1-2 | TRBV6-6 | - | CASRPTQGLGYTF
TRBD1 | TRBJ1-1 | TRBV10-1 | - | CASRTPGQGNTEAFF
- | TRBJ1-2 | TRBV5-5 | - | CASSPGHPGGYTF
TRBD1 | TRBJ1-2 | TRBV6-5 | - | CASSSGQGSLNGYTF
TRBD1 | TRBJ1-2 | TRBV5-1 | - | CASSPGQGNYGYTF
- | TRBJ2-7 | TRBV5-1 | - | CASRLYGDHSYEQYF
- | TRBJ1-1 | TRBV28 | - | CASSSSGITEAFF
- | TRBJ2-3 | TRBV7-3 | - | CASSLMIRVSDTQYF
TRBD1 | TRBJ1-2 | TRBV6-5 | few | CASSSDRAPYGYTF
- | TRBJ2-7 | TRBV9 | - | CASSVIPDPYEQYF
- | TRBJ1-4 | TRBV27 | - | CASSFRPGEKLFF
TRBD2 | TRBJ2-1 | TRBV20-1 | - | CSASLAGGHSYNEQFF
TRBD1 | TRBJ2-3 | TRBV7-9 | - | CASSADLDRDFDTQYF
- | TRBJ1-5 | TRBV5-1 | many | CASSLGGTPSEPQHF
- | TRBJ2-7 | TRBV6-5 | - | CASRLRGIGSYEQYF
- | TRBJ2-5 | TRBV10-3 | - | CAISVSIQETQYF
TRBD1 | TRBJ2-4 | TRBV6-5 | - | CASKPAAGGTPMGYF
- | TRBJ1-5 | TRBV2 | - | CASSVGSQPQHF
TRBD2 | TRBJ2-5 | TRBV28 | - | CASSSQGLAGQRETQYF
- | TRBJ2-7 | TRBV6-5 | - | CASSYGSEQYF
- | TRBJ1-2 | TRBV5-6 | once | CASSFNGRGRYGYTF
TRBD1 | TRBJ1-2 | TRBV12-3/TRBV12-4 | - | CASSRDREAGYTF
- | TRBJ2-5 | TRBV28 | - | CASVTGSETQYF
- | TRBJ1-6 | TRBV5-1 | - | CASSLLDLSNRGSPLHF
- | TRBJ2-7 | TRBV19 | few | CASSIGGFSYEQYF
- | TRBJ1-1 | TRBV18 | - | CASSFARGNTEAFF
- | TRBJ2-1 | TRBV19 | - | CASSDSGHPYNEQFF
- | TRBJ1-4 | TRBV6-1 | - | CASIPGPINEKLFF
- | TRBJ1-2 | TRBV27 | - | CASSSGRAGSGYTF
TRBD2 | TRBJ2-1 | TRBV3-1/TRBV3-2 | - | CASTDWASGVLNEQFF